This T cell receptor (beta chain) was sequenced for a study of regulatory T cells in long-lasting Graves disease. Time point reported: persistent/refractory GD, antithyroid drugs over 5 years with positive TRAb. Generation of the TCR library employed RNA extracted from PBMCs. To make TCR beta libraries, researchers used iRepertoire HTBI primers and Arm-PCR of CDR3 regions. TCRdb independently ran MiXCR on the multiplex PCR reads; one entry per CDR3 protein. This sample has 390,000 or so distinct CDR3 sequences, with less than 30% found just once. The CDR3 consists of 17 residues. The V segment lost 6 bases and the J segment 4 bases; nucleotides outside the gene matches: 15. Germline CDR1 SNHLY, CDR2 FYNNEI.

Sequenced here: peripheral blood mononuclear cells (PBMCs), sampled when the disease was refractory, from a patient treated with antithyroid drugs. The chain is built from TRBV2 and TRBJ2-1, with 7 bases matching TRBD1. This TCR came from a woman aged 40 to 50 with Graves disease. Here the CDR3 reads CASSLHGQVLGYNEQFF. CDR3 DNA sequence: TGTGCCAGCAGCCTCCACGGACAGGTCCTCGGGTACAATGAGCAGTTCTTC.